This TCR beta chain derives from a study of blood T cell repertoires in COVID-19 (dated by TCRdb to about 2020). Broadly, across the study: Collaborator samples came from the United States, Italy and Spain and covered acute and convalescent phases of COVID-19. The prospective study material was composed of cDNA or gDNA derived from T cells, B-cell-depleted T cells, or PBMCs. Deeply sampled blood TCRbeta repertoires from subjects exposed to, actively infected with, or recovered from COVID-19 were included in the dataset. A freely available public database, intended as a resource for researchers studying the immune response to SARS-CoV-2, is where the repertoires were released. The samples were drawn from two sources: the first 160 participants of the ongoing ImmuneRACE study, and over 1,000 subjects contributed by 6 global collaborators. A de-identified subject ID, COVID-19 status, age in years and sex were almost always included in the sample metadata. Where available, HLA class I and class II types were obtained from metadata supplied by the sample provider rather than from assay-based typing.

Whole blood was collected in K2EDTA tubes by collaborating institutions according to the institutions' own protocols. For TCRbeta analysis, collaborators shipped samples in one of three forms: frozen whole blood, isolated PBMCs, or DNA extracted from either of those sample types. The immunoSEQ Assay, a bias-controlled multiplex PCR, was used to amplify TCRbeta CDR3 regions from genomic DNA. In the paper's pipeline: Within the assay, amplification of reference gene primers was used to estimate how many nucleated cells each sample contained. Sequence reads were collapsed and filtered to measure the absolute abundance of every unique TCRbeta CDR3 rearrangement. For each sample, productive Simpson clonality was calculated by taking the square root of Simpson's diversity index across productive rearrangements. In TCRdb, the immuneACCESS table is reduced to in-frame sequences with V and J assigned. These tables do not hold every clone; where another copy was compared, an unresolved V gene accounts for under half, and the others remain unexplained. The V and J calls and the clone size are those of that table, but D and trimming were determined from the DNA. The sample table shows under 95,000 clones, and roughly 85% are seen once. The top ten hold 5% to 6.5% of the sample.

On this clone: Its antigen target is currently unknown. No base quality information exists; no much larger clone differs at one position.

Beyond this particular receptor, the publication reports: The quantity of clinical and demographic metadata differed by source and by participant and was supplied without curation.

From the cysteine through the phenylalanine, the CDR3 covers 13 amino acids. Just the 39-base CDR3 DNA is kept, in frame starting at base 1. At the junction V is shortened by 4 bases and J by 3 bases, with 9 bases in between. Looking up the germline V gene yields CDR1 SNHLY and CDR2 FYNNEI. Sample: peripheral blood. The V and J segments used are TRBV2 and TRBJ1-2, with the D gene not confidently named. This receptor was identified in a man aged 55-75 years with acute or convalescent COVID-19. The DNA reads as follows: TGTGCCAGCAGTGGCGAGAGTTACTATGGCTACACCTTC. This translates into CASSGESYYGYTF.